This T cell receptor (beta chain) is drawn from a study of PD-1 blockade in mismatch repair-deficient tumors. Study summary: Patients had approximately 11 mismatch repair-deficient cancer types and were previously treated and progressing.

Details on this clone: The antigen is unknown.

General study findings and limits: After pembrolizumab, tumor-resident clones rose rapidly, then generally contracted before radiologic responses.

This CDR3 is 14 amino acids long. Germline-derived CDR1 and CDR2 are LNHDA and SQIVND (reference sequence). With 4 bases removed from V and 13 bases from J, the gap between germline ends came to 19 bases. Using immunoSEQ multiplex PCR, the repertoire was profiled, and TCRdb retains in-frame clones only, with some absent. In the table there are tens of thousands of clones, around four fifths of which are singletons. Three pembrolizumab responders had their TCRs sequenced. This clonotype was obtained from an adult with mismatch repair-deficient cancer. Source: peripheral blood, taken 2 weeks after starting pembrolizumab. The chain recombines TRBV19 with TRBJ1-4; D may be TRBD1 (5 bases). CDR3 in amino acids: CASSTPGLNNLLFF. As DNA, the CDR3 is TGTGCCAGTAGTACCCCGGGACTTAATAACTTACTGTTTTTT.